The 10 T cell receptor beta chains below all came from one sample that was sequenced in a study of cytomegalovirus exposure and HLA in healthy donors. PCR amplification relied on 60 Vbeta primers (plus 13 Jbeta primers). This table comes from immunoSEQ multiplex PCR, and its TCRdb copy is limited to in-frame clones, with some not included. The data contain 100,000 to 150,000 clones, roughly a tenth of them singletons. The sequencing sample was made of PBMCs. The receptor set was obtained from a young woman in good health and CMV-seropositive.

This clone was found a few times. This chain joins TRBV5-6 and TRBJ2-5, with 11 bases lining up with TRBD1. Germline trimming cut 3 bases from V and 4 bases from J; bases unmatched to any gene: 2. Germline values: CDR1 SGHDT, CDR2 YYEEEE. The CDR3 is 14 amino acids. The CDR3: CASSWTGGAETQYF. In DNA form, the CDR3 reads TGTGCCAGCAGCTGGACAGGGGGCGCAGAGACCCAGTACTTC.

Only a few counts were recorded for this clone. The rearrangement uses TRBV5-4 and TRBJ1-1, with D perhaps matching TRBD1 (5 bases). Germline V gene data show CDR1 as SGHNT and CDR2 as YYREEE (reference sequence). V dropped 4 bases and J dropped 0 bases, with 10 bases sitting between them. The CDR3 spans 14 residues. CDR3 in DNA: TGTGCCAGCAGCAAGGACATTCTGAACACTGAAGCTTTCTTT. Encoded protein: CASSKDILNTEAFF.

The V gene is TRBV7-9, the J gene TRBJ2-1; 10 bases are a match to TRBD2. From germline, CDR1 is SEHNR and CDR2 FQNEAQ (reference sequence). The CDR3 sequence is 15 residues long. Trimming cost V 2 bases and J 9 bases; bases outside gene matches: 7. In nucleotides, the CDR3 is TGTGCCAGCAGCTTATTCCAGCGGGAGGGCGCTGAGCAGTTCTTC. It translates to CASSLFQREGAEQFF.

This clone was counted between two and nine times. The chain combines TRBV5-1 with TRBJ2-5, with 11 bases identical to TRBD2. The CDR3 sequence is 15 residues long. Germline V CDR1 and CDR2: SGHRS, YFSETQ. With V trimmed by 7 bases and J by 4 bases, 9 bases remained unmatched. Here the CDR3 reads CASSTVLAGGETQYF. The CDR3, as DNA: TGCGCCAGCTCCACCGTCCTAGCGGGGGGAGAGACCCAGTACTTC. The full variable domain, in which reference TRBV5-1 and TRBJ2-5 provide the parts outside the CDR3, is KAGVTQTPRYLIKTRGQQVTLSCSPISGHRSVSWYQQTPGQGLQFLFEYFSETQRNKGNFPGRFSGRQFSNSRSEMNVSTLELGDSALYLCASSTVLAGGETQYFGPGTRLLVL.

This chain uses TRBV11-3 with TRBJ2-7; 8 nucleotides match TRBD1. V gave up 5 bases and J gave up 6 bases; unmatched junction bases: 3. The CDR3 contains 12 residues. The germline V gene encodes CDR1 SGHNT and CDR2 YENEEA. Written as DNA, the CDR3 is TGTGCCAGCAGCCGACAGGGGACCGAGCAGTACTTC. Translating it yields CASSRQGTEQYF.

This clone was counted only a few times. V usage is TRBV7-8 and J usage is TRBJ2-2; D not certain. Per germline, CDR1 SGHVS and CDR2 FQNEAQ. The CDR3 is made up of 15 amino acids. The ends were cut back, 5 bases at V and 0 bases at J, with 10 bases in the middle. This CDR3 is CASSRLNTNTGELFF. The DNA for the CDR3 is TGTGCCAGCAGCCGTCTCAACACGAACACCGGGGAGCTGTTTTTT.

This clone was detected only a few times. Other nucleotide sequences in the sample specify the same CDR3. The chain recombines TRBV18 with TRBJ2-1; 7 nucleotides align to TRBD2. Germline V CDR1 and CDR2: KGHSH, LQKENI. The CDR3 covers 12 residues. V shed 3 bases and J 8 bases; nucleotides not matched to a gene: 1. The CDR3 loop is CASSPGGDEQFF. CDR3 nucleotides: TGTGCCAGCTCACCTGGGGGGGATGAGCAGTTCTTC.

V is TRBV2 and J is TRBJ2-3; D unclear. Germline CDR1 and CDR2: SNHLY and FYNNEI. The CDR3 has 12 amino acids. V was clipped by 7 bases and J by 2 bases, with 7 bases between them. The CDR3: CASKAVTDTQYF. In nucleotides, the CDR3 is TGTGCCAGCAAGGCGGTCACAGATACGCAGTATTTT. Full variable domain (rest looked up from reference TRBV2 and TRBJ2-3): EPEVTQTPSHQVTQMGQEVILRCVPISNHLYFYWYRQILGQKVEFLVSFYNNEISEKSEIFDDQFSVERPDGSNFTLKIRSTKLEDSAMYFCASKAVTDTQYFGPGTRLTVL.

Remarks on this clone: One junction end disagrees with the germline gene, perhaps due to a read error. This chain joins TRBV27 and TRBJ1-1, with D possibly matching TRBD1 (6 bases). The CDR3 consists of 14 residues. Germline values: CDR1 MNHEY, CDR2 SMNVEV (reference sequence). The CDR3 region is CAGSFKGGNTEAFF. The DNA of the CDR3 is TGTGCCGGCAGTTTTAAAGGGGGGAACACTGAAGCTTTCTTT.

This clone turned up a few times. The chain recombines TRBV27 with TRBJ1-2; D might be TRBD1 (5 bases). CDR1 is MNHEY and CDR2 is SMNVEV in the germline V gene (reference sequence). CDR3 size: 14 residues. Trimming took off 4 bases at V and 0 bases at J, with 9 bases between the two ends. In DNA form, the CDR3 reads TGTGCCAGCAGTTCCACAGGATCTAACTATGGCTACACCTTC. Encoded protein: CASSSTGSNYGYTF.